The clone carrying this T cell receptor (beta chain) is medium-sized (0.01 to 0.1%) in the sample. This specimen comes from a study of early T cells in non-severe SARS-CoV-2 infection. Study information: Sequencing targeted bulk RNA from unsorted whole blood, leaving chains unpaired.

The length of the CDR3 is 11 residues. Trimming left V 7 bases short and J 5 bases short, with 12 bases between. From germline, CDR1 is DFQATT and CDR2 SNEGSKA (reference sequence). TCRdb fed the 5' RACE reads into MiXCR, producing one record per CDR3 protein. Of 11,000 or so distinct CDR3 sequences in the sample, around 5% were seen once. The chain carries TRBV20-1 and TRBJ2-7; D possibly corresponds to TRBD1 (6 bases). Specimen: whole blood. The clonotype originates from an adult who was a healthcare worker with PCR-confirmed SARS-CoV-2 infection or an uninfected control (not recorded which). The DNA for the CDR3 is TGCAGTGTCAGGGGCAGGGACGAGCAGTACTTC. Its protein product is CSVRGRDEQYF.